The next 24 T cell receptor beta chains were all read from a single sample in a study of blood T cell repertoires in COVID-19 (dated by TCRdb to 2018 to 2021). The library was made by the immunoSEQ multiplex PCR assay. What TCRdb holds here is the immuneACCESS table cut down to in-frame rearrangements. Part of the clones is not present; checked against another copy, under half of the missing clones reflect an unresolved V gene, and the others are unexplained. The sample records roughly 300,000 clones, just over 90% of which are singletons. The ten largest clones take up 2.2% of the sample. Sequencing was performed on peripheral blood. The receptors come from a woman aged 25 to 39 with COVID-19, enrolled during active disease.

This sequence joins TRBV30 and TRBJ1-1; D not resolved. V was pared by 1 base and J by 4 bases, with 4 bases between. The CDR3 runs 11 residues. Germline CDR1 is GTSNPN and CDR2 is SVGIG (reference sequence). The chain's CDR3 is CAWSGSTEAFF. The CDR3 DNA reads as TGTGCCTGGAGTGGGAGCACTGAAGCTTTCTTT.

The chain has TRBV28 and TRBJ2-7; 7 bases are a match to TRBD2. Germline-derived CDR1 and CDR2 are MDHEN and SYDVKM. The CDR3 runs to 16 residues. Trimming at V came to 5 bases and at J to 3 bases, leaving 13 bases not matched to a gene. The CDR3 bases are TGTGCCAGCAGTCAAATAACCGGGACTAAAAGCTACGAGCAGTACTTC. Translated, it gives CASSQITGTKSYEQYF.

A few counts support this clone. The DNA of the CDR3 is TGTGCCAGCAGAGAACAGGGGGCGGGCGGGAATCAGCCCCAGCATTTT. Translation gives CASREQGAGGNQPQHF. V and J are TRBV6-1 and TRBJ1-5, with TRBD1 matching over 9 bases. V was clipped by 6 bases and J by 4 bases; unmatched bases: 10. The length of the CDR3 is 16 residues. Germline CDR1 reads MNHNS; CDR2 reads SASEGT.

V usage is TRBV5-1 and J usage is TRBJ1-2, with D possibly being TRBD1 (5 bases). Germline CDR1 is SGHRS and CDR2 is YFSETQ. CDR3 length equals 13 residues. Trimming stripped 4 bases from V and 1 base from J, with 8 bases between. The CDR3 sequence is CASSEQVNYGYTF. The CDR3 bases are TGCGCCAGCAGCGAACAGGTTAACTATGGCTACACCTTC.

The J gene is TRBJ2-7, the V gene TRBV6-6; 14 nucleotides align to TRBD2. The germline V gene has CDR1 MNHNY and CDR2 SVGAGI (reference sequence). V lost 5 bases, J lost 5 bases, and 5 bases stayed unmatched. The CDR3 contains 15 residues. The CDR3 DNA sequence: TGTGCCAGCAGTCCTGGGACTAGCGGGAGCAACGAGCAGTACTTC. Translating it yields CASSPGTSGSNEQYF.

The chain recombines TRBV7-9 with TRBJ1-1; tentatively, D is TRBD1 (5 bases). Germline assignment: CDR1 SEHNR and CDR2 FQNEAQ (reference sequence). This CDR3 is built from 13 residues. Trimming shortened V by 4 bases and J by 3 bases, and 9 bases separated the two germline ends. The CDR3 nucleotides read TGTGCCAGCAGCTCCAGGGATTACACTGAAGCTTTCTTT. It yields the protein CASSSRDYTEAFF.

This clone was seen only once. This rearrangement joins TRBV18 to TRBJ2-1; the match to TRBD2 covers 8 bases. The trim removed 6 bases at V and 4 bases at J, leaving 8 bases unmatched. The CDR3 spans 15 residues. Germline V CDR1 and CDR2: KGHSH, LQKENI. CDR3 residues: CASSPPGGGYNEQFF. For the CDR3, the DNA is TGTGCCAGCTCGCCTCCGGGAGGGGGATACAATGAGCAGTTCTTC.

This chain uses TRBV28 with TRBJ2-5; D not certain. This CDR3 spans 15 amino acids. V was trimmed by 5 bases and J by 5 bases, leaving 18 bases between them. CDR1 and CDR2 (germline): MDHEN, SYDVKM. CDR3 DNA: TGTGCCAGCAGTCCCTCTTTTGCAGGATACGAGACCCAGTACTTC. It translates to CASSPSFAGYETQYF.

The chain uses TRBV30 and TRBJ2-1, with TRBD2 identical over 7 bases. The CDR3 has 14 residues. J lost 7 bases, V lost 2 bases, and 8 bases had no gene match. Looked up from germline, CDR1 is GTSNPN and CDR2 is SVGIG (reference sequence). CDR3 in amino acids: CAWSIGGSRNEQFF. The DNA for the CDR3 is TGTGCCTGGAGTATAGGCGGGAGTAGGAATGAGCAGTTCTTC. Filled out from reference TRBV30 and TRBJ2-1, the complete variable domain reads SQTIHQWPATLVQPVGSPLSLECTVEGTSNPNLYWYRQAAGRGLQLLFYSVGIGQISSEVPQNLSASRPQDRQFILSSKKLLLSDSGFYLCAWSIGGSRNEQFFGPGTRLTVL.

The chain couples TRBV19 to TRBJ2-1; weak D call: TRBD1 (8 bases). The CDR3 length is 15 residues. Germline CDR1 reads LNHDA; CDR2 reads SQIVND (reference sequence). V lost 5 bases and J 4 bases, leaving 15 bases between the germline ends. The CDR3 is CASSLQGGRYNEQFF. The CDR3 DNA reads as TGTGCCAGTAGTCTACAGGGGGGGCGTTACAATGAGCAGTTCTTC.

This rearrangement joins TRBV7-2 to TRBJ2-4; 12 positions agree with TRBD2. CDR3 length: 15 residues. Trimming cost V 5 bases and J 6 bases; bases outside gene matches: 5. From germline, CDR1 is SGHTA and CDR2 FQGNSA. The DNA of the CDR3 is TGTGCCAGCAGCATGACTAGCGGGAGCACAAACATTCAGTACTTC. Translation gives CASSMTSGSTNIQYF.

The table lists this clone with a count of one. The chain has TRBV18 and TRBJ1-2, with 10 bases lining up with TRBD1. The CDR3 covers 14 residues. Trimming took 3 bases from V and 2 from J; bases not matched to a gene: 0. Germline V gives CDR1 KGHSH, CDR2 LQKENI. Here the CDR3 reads CASSPGQGNYGYTF. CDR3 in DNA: TGTGCCAGCTCACCGGGACAGGGGAACTATGGCTACACCTTC.

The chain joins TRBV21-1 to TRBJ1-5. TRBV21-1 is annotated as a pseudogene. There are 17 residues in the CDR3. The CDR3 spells CASSFVSRTDSNQPQHF. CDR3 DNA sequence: TGTGCCAGCAGCTTTGTTAGCAGGACTGATAGCAATCAGCCCCAGCATTTT.

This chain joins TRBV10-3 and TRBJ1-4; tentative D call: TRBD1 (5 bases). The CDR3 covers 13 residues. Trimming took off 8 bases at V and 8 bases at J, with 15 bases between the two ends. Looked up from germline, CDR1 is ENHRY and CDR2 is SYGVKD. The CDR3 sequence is CAIGAVMGEKLFF. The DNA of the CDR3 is TGTGCCATCGGGGCGGTAATGGGAGAAAAACTGTTTTTT.

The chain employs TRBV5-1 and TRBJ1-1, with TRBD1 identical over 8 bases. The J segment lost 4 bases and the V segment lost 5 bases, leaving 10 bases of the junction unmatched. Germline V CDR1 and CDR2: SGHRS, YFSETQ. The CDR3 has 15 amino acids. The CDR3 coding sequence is TGCGCCAGCAGGGCGACAGGGGAGTCCGTCACTGAAGCTTTCTTT. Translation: CASRATGESVTEAFF.

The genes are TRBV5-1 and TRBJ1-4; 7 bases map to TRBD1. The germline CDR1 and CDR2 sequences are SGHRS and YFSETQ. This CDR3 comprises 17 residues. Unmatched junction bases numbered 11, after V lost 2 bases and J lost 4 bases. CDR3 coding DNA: TGCGCCAGCAGCTTCGGACAGGCCCCTGGTAATAATGAAAAACTGTTTTTT. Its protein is CASSFGQAPGNNEKLFF.

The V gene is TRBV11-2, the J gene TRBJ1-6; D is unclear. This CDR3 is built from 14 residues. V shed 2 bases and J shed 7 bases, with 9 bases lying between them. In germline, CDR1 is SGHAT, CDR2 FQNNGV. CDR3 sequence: CASSLQVYNSPLHF. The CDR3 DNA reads TGTGCCAGCAGCTTACAGGTTTACAATTCACCCCTCCACTTT.

The CDR3 reads CASSSGTRSTDTQYF. The CDR3 nucleotides are TGTGCCAGCAGCTCCGGGACTAGGAGCACAGATACGCAGTATTTT. The chain carries TRBV14 and TRBJ2-3; TRBD2 aligns across 8 bases. Germline CDR1 SGHDN, CDR2 FVKESK. This CDR3 comprises 15 residues. The trim removed 5 bases at V and 0 bases at J, leaving 4 bases unmatched.

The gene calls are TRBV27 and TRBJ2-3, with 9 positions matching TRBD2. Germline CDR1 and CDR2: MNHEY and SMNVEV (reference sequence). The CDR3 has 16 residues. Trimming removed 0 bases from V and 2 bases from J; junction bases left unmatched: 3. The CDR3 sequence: CASSLSPSGTTDTQYF. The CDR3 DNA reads TGTGCCAGCAGTTTATCCCCTAGCGGGACCACAGATACGCAGTATTTT.

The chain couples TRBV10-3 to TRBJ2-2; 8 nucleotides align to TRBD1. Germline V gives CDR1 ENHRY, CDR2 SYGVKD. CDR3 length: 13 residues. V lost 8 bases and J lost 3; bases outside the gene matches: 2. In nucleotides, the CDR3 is TGTGCCATCGGACAGGGTTACACCGGGGAGCTGTTTTTT. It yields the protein CAIGQGYTGELFF.

For the CDR3, the DNA is TGTGCCAGCTCCGTTAAGGGGTACTTTGGAAACACCATATATTTT. This codes for CASSVKGYFGNTIYF. The J gene is TRBJ1-3, the V gene TRBV2; perhaps TRBD1 as D (5 bases). V was clipped by 8 bases and J by 3 bases, with 17 bases between them. CDR3 length equals 15 residues. The germline V gene has CDR1 SNHLY and CDR2 FYNNEI.

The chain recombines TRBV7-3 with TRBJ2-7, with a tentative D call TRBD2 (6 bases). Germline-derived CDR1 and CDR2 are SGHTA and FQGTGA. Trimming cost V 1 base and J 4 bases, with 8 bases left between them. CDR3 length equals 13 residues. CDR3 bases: TGTGCCAGCAGCTTAAATGCGGGATACGAGCAGTACTTC. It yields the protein CASSLNAGYEQYF.

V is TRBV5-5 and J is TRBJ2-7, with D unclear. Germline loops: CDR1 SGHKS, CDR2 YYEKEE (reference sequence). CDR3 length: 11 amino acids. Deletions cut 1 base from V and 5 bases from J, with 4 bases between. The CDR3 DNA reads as TGTGCCAGCAGCTTGTCCGACGAGCAGTACTTC. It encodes CASSLSDEQYF. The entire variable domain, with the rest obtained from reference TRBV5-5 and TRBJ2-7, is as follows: DAGVTQSPTHLIKTRGQQVTLRCSPISGHKSVSWYQQVLGQGPQFIFQYYEKEERGRGNFPDRFSARQFPNYSSELNVNALLLGDSALYLCASSLSDEQYFGPGTRLTVT.

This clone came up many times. CDR3 bases: TGTGCCAGCTATAGACCCGAACAGGGTGAAGCTTTCTTT. It yields the protein CASYRPEQGEAFF. The chain joins TRBV27 to TRBJ1-1; D is perhaps TRBD1 (6 bases). The CDR3 consists of 13 residues. V shed 8 bases and J shed 7 bases, with 17 bases lying between them. From germline, CDR1 is MNHEY and CDR2 SMNVEV (reference sequence).